This TCR beta chain came from a study of CD8 T cells in Susac syndrome (dated by TCRdb to about 2019). Background on the whole study: Repertoire sequencing was used to test whether CD8+ T cell activation and differentiation in Susac syndrome was antigen driven. The paper's findings and limits, for the study overall: The number of individuals in the TCR sequencing and HLA analysis was acknowledged as relatively small.

RNA was extracted with the RNeasy kit and roughly 0.45 to 1 ug was reverse transcribed using random hexamers. TCR beta CDR3 regions were amplified with the immunoSEQ multiplex PCR assay covering 54 Vbeta and 13 Jbeta segments. Bias from PCR amplification was corrected by using a synthetic template baseline for primer optimization and for computational correction. The authors' pipeline ran thus. Reads were annotated to V, D and J genes according to IMGT and were analyzed with immunoSEQ Analyzer, with only productive sequences retained. To calculate clonality, Shannon entropy was normalized by log2 of the number of productive unique sequences and then subtracted from one. Public and private clones were assessed among the 100 most prevalent clones of each patient and control. Clones were defined as Susac-specific if absent from the healthy and MS cohorts, from 1052 published viral clones and from other ImmuneACCESS disease sequences. TCRdb reprocessed the public reads (quality trimming at Q25 with fastp, clone calling with MiXCR) and kept in-frame beta chains. Every CDR3 protein is listed once, alongside the most common genes and DNA of its rows. None of the V and J calls come from the authors' own analysis; TCRdb made them. In all, the sample holds over 130,000 distinct CDR3 sequences, and 85% to 95% of those were seen once. The ten largest clones represent 0.11% of the sample.

High-throughput TCR beta sequencing profiled peripheral blood CD8+ and CD4+ T cells from healthy donors, Susac syndrome patients and multiple sclerosis patients. The multiple sclerosis controls were treatment-naive patients who had stable or active relapsing-remitting disease and met the revised McDonald criteria. Bulk CD8+ and CD4+ T cells were purified by magnetic negative isolation, while CD8+ TEMRA cells were enriched using FACS. Blood was drawn into EDTA tubes, processed within 24 hours, and PBMCs were isolated by density gradient centrifugation. PBMCs destined for TCR sequencing were cryopreserved in liquid nitrogen and later thawed in a 37 °C water bath. A purity of at least 90% was achieved for sorted or isolated CD4+, CD8+ and CD8+ TEMRA cells. The germline V and J ends show losses of 5 bases and 0 bases respectively, and no gene match explains 4 bases of the junction. The germline V gene sets CDR1 to SGDLS and CDR2 to YYNGEE. The CDR3 runs 14 residues from the cysteine to the phenylalanine. Left in the record is the CDR3 DNA by itself, 42 bases read in frame from the first base.

This clonotype was recorded a few times. This clone's antigen is unknown. It has no much larger one-base neighbor in the sample; base qualities were not kept. The clonotype originates from a human donor with multiple sclerosis. The sequenced material came from CD4+ T cells from PBMCs. The V and J genes are TRBV9 and TRBJ1-1; TRBD1 fits 7 bases in the junction. The DNA sequence is TGTGCCAGCAGTGCGGGACAGATGAACACTGAAGCTTTCTTT. Its translation is CASSAGQMNTEAFF.